This T cell receptor (beta chain) comes out of a study of shared clonotypes between healthy human individuals. Study context: Three plates were used per donor for CD4 naive, three for CD4 memory, two for CD8 naive and one for CD8 memory. General study findings and limits: Among donors, sharing of clonotypes was expected to be affected by sequencing depth.

A few counts support this clone. Its antigen is as yet unknown. Germline V lookup: CDR1 MGHRA, CDR2 YSYEKL. The CDR3 contains 13 residues. Trimming cost V 5 bases and J 1 base, with 8 bases left between them. Evenly divided among several immunoSEQ plates was the genomic DNA of each subset. In replicate PCRs of sorted subsets, around 200 ng DNA, tens of thousands of T cell genomes, was used. Clones were read by immunoSEQ multiplex PCR, and TCRdb kept only the in-frame ones, dropping some. Here the sample spans under 200,000 clones, 85% to 95% being singletons. This clonotype was sampled from a woman between 25 and 40 years old in good health. Input material: naive CD4+ T cells sorted from blood. Noted subset: CD45RA+ positively selected. This chain uses TRBV4-1 with TRBJ1-1; weak D call: TRBD1 (5 bases). In nucleotides, the CDR3 is TGCGCCAGCAGCAAAACAGGGAACACTGAAGCTTTCTTT. The encoded protein is CASSKTGNTEAFF.